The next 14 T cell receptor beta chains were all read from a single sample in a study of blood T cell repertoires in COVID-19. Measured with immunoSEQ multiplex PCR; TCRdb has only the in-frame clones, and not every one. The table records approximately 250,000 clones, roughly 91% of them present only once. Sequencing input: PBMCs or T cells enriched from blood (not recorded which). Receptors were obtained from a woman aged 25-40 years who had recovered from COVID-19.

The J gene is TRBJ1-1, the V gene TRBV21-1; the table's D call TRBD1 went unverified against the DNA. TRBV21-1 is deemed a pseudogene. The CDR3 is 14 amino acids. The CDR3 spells CASSPRVSNTEAFF. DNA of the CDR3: TGTGCCAGCAGCCCCAGGGTTTCGAACACTGAAGCTTTCTTT.

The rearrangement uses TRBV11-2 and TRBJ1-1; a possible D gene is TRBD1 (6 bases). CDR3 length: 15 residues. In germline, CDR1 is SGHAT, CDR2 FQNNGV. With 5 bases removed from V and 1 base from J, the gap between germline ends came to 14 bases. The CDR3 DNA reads TGTGCCAGCAGCCCCCGTGACAGGAGGAACACTGAAGCTTTCTTT. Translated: CASSPRDRRNTEAFF.

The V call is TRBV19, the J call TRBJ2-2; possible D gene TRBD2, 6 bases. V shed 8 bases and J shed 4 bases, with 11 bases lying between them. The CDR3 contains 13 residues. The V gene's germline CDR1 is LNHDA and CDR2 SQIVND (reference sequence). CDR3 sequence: CASSEGGTGELFF. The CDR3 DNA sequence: TGTGCCAGTTCGGAGGGCGGCACCGGGGAGCTGTTTTTT.

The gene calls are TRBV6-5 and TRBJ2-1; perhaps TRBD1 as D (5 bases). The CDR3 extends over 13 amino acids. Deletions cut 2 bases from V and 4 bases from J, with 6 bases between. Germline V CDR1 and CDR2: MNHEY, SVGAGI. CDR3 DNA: TGTGCCAGCAGTTACGACAGATACAATGAGCAGTTCTTC. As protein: CASSYDRYNEQFF.

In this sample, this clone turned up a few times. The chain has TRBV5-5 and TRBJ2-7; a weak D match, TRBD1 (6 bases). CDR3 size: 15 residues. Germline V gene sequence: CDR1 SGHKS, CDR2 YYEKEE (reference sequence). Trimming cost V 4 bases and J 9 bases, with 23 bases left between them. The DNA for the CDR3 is TGTGCCAGCAGCCCACAGAGGACAGCGCTTTCCGGGCAGTACTTC. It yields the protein CASSPQRTALSGQYF.

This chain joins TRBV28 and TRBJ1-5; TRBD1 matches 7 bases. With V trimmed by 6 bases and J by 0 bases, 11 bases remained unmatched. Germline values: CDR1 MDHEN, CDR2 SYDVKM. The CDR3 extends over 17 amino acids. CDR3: CASRHPGQRYSNQPQHF. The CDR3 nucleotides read TGTGCCAGCAGGCACCCGGGACAGCGATATAGCAATCAGCCCCAGCATTTT.

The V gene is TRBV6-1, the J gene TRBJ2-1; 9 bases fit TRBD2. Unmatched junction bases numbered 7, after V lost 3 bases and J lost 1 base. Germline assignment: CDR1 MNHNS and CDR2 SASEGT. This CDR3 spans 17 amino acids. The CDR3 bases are TGTGCCAGCAGTGAGGGGCTAGCGGGAAGATCCTACAATGAGCAGTTCTTC. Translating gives CASSEGLAGRSYNEQFF.

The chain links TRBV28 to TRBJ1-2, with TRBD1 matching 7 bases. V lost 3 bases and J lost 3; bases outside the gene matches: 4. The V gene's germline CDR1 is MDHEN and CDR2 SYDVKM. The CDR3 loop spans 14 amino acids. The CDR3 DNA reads TGTGCCAGCAGTTTGAGGGGGCGCGACTATGGCTACACCTTC. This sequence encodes CASSLRGRDYGYTF.

The CDR3 nucleotides read TGTGCTAGTGGTCTAGACAGGGTTGATAATTCACCCCTCCACTTT. Residues: CASGLDRVDNSPLHF. The chain uses TRBV12-5 and TRBJ1-6; 7 nucleotides match TRBD1. Germline-derived CDR1 and CDR2 are LGHNT and FRNRAP. There are 15 residues in the CDR3. Trimming at V came to 5 bases and at J to 5 bases, leaving 6 bases not matched to a gene.

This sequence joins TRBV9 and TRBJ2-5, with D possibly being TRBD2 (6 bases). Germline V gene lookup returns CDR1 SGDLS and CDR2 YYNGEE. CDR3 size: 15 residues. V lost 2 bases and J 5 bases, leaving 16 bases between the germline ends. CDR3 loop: CASSVLGGSRETQYF. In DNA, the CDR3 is TGTGCCAGCAGCGTTTTGGGGGGTTCTCGGGAGACCCAGTACTTC. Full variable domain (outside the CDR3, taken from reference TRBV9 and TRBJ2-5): DSGVTQTPKHLITATGQRVTLRCSPRSGDLSVYWYQQSLDQGLQFLIQYYNGEERAKGNILERFSAQQFPDLHSELNLSSLELGDSALYFCASSVLGGSRETQYFGPGTRLLVL.

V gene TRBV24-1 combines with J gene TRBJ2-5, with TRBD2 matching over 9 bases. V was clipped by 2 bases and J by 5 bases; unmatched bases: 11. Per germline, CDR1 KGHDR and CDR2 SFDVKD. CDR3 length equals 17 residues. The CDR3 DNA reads TGTGCCACCAGTGATTCGCTAGCGGGACGTTTCGGGGAGACCCAGTACTTC. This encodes CATSDSLAGRFGETQYF.

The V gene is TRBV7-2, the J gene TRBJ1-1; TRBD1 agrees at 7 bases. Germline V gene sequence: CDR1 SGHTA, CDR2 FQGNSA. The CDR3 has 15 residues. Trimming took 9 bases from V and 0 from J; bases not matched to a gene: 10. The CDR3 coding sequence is TGTGCCAGTAAGTTACAGGGGACCATGAACACTGAAGCTTTCTTT. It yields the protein CASKLQGTMNTEAFF.

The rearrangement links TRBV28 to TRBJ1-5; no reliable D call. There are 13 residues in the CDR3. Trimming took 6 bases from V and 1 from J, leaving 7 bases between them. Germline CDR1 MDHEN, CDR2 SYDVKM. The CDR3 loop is CASRTDSNQPQHF. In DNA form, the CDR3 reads TGTGCCAGCAGAACAGACAGCAATCAGCCCCAGCATTTT.

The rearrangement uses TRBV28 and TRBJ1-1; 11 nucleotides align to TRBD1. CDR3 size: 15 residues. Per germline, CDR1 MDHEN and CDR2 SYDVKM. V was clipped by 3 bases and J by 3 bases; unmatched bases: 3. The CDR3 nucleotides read TGTGCCAGCAGTTTGGGACAGGGGGTCTACACTGAAGCTTTCTTT. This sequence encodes CASSLGQGVYTEAFF.